These 27 T cell receptor beta chains came from one sample sequenced in a study of blood T cell repertoires in COVID-19. The assay was immunoSEQ multiplex PCR, and TCRdb's table has in-frame clones only and misses some. The sample has 95,000 or so clones; 81% are singletons. What was sequenced was peripheral blood. The source is an elderly man with COVID-19, enrolled during active disease.

The chain links TRBV11-2 to TRBJ2-3, with 10 bases that match TRBD1. The CDR3 covers 15 residues. CDR1 and CDR2 from the germline V gene are SGHAT and FQNNGV. With 6 bases clipped from V and 10 bases from J, the junction kept 13 bases outside the gene matches. For the CDR3, the DNA is TGTGCCAGCAGATCCACTGGACAGGGGGTTTTGGCGCAGTATTTT. This gives the protein CASRSTGQGVLAQYF.

The V and J genes are TRBV5-1 and TRBJ1-5; D ambiguous. The CDR3 covers 14 residues. V dropped 0 bases and J dropped 2 bases, with 6 bases sitting between them. Germline V gene lookup returns CDR1 SGHRS and CDR2 YFSETQ. CDR3 in amino acids: CASSLAGGNQPQHF. DNA for the CDR3: TGCGCCAGCAGCTTGGCAGGCGGCAATCAGCCCCAGCATTTT.

The gene calls are TRBV12-5 and TRBJ1-1, with D uncertain. The CDR3 sequence is 16 residues long. V was trimmed by 6 bases and J by 0 bases, leaving 17 bases between them. Germline CDR1 reads LGHNT; CDR2 reads FRNRAP. Written as DNA, the CDR3 is TGTGCTAGTGGCCCCCCGGGGTCCTCCCTGAACACTGAAGCTTTCTTT. This encodes CASGPPGSSLNTEAFF. Drawing the rest from reference TRBV12-5 and TRBJ1-1, the complete variable domain is DARVTQTPRHKVTEMGQEVTMRCQPILGHNTVFWYRQTMMQGLELLAYFRNRAPLDDSGMPKDRFSAEMPDATLATLKIQPSEPRDSAVYFCASGPPGSSLNTEAFFGQGTRLTVV.

The chain links TRBV19 to TRBJ2-1; 13 bases agree with TRBD2. V shed 1 base and J 5 bases; nucleotides not matched to a gene: 11. This CDR3 region has 19 residues. Germline assignment: CDR1 LNHDA and CDR2 SQIVND (reference sequence). The DNA of the CDR3 is TGTGCCAGTAGTATAGCGGGGACTAGCGGGATACCACGGGACAATGAGCAGTTCTTC. This encodes CASSIAGTSGIPRDNEQFF.

The chain joins TRBV5-1 to TRBJ2-7, with 8 nucleotides matching TRBD1. The germline V gene has CDR1 SGHRS and CDR2 YFSETQ. Unmatched junction bases numbered 7, after V lost 1 base and J lost 7 bases. The CDR3 contains 14 residues. The CDR3: CASSLRQGAAEQYF. The CDR3 DNA follows: TGCGCCAGCAGCTTGAGGCAGGGGGCGGCGGAGCAGTACTTC.

The chain joins TRBV20-1 to TRBJ1-6; possibly TRBD1 for D (6 bases). CDR1 and CDR2 from the germline V gene are DFQATT and SNEGSKA (reference sequence). The CDR3 consists of 14 residues. V was trimmed by 3 bases and J by 10 bases, leaving 16 bases between them. DNA of the CDR3: TGCAGTGCTAGTCTTATAGGGGGTCGATCACCCCTCCACTTT. Protein product: CSASLIGGRSPLHF.

This clone was observed a few times. This same CDR3 is encoded by further DNA sequences in the sample. This chain connects TRBV11-2 to TRBJ1-1, with D hard to call. Germline CDR1 and CDR2: SGHAT and FQNNGV. V was trimmed by 5 bases and J by 4 bases, leaving 11 bases between them. The CDR3 is 13 residues long. CDR3 nucleotide sequence: TGTGCCAGCAGCCCGCTCGGTGGCACTGAAGCTTTCTTT. This gives the protein CASSPLGGTEAFF.

The V and J genes are TRBV5-1 and TRBJ1-2, with 11 positions matching TRBD1. V was pared by 5 bases and J by 8 bases, with 14 bases of the junction left unmatched. The length of the CDR3 is 16 residues. Per germline, CDR1 SGHRS and CDR2 YFSETQ. CDR3: CASRKSWDRGFEGYTF. CDR3 nucleotide sequence: TGCGCCAGCAGAAAAAGCTGGGACAGGGGGTTCGAAGGCTACACCTTC. The full variable domain, completed using reference TRBV5-1 and TRBJ1-2, is KAGVTQTPRYLIKTRGQQVTLSCSPISGHRSVSWYQQTPGQGLQFLFEYFSETQRNKGNFPGRFSGRQFSNSRSEMNVSTLELGDSALYLCASRKSWDRGFEGYTFGSGTRLTVV.

The chain employs TRBV30 and TRBJ2-5; D is possibly TRBD2 (7 bases). CDR1 GTSNPN and CDR2 SVGIG come from the germline V gene (reference sequence). Trimming stripped 0 bases from V and 7 bases from J, with 18 bases between. The CDR3 extends over 15 amino acids. CDR3 sequence reads: CAWSVYAGGGATQYF. The CDR3 DNA sequence: TGTGCCTGGAGTGTCTACGCCGGAGGGGGGGCGACCCAGTACTTC.

This clone has just one count. V usage is TRBV2 and J usage is TRBJ2-4; D not resolved. CDR1 and CDR2 from the germline V gene are SNHLY and FYNNEI. V lost 2 bases, J lost 6 bases, and 8 bases lay in between. The CDR3 runs 13 residues. The CDR3 sequence is CASSESRVNIQYF. CDR3 DNA: TGTGCCAGCAGTGAAAGCCGAGTAAACATTCAGTACTTC.

CDR3 protein: CASSPPPPYGNYGYTF. In nucleotides, the CDR3 is TGTGCCAGCAGCCCCCCGCCCCCCTACGGGAACTATGGCTACACCTTC. This sequence joins TRBV5-6 and TRBJ1-2, with D hard to call. The V end lost 4 bases, the J end lost 2 bases, and 18 bases lay between the germline ends. The germline CDR1 and CDR2 sequences are SGHDT and YYEEEE. The CDR3 sequence is 16 residues long.

This clone was found once. The chain has TRBV5-1 and TRBJ1-6; 9 nucleotides match TRBD1. Germline CDR1 is SGHRS and CDR2 is YFSETQ. Trimming at V came to 4 bases and at J to 9 bases, leaving 14 bases not matched to a gene. There are 17 residues in the CDR3. CDR3 sequence: CASSPGTGRGQSSPLHF. Here the CDR3 DNA reads TGCGCCAGCAGCCCCGGGACAGGGAGGGGTCAGAGTTCACCCCTCCACTTT.

The rearrangement uses TRBV6-1 and TRBJ1-3; weak D call: TRBD1 (6 bases). CDR1 and CDR2 from the germline V gene are MNHNS and SASEGT. This CDR3 spans 15 amino acids. The V gene lost 0 bases and the J gene lost 2 bases, with 8 bases spanning the gap. The CDR3 sequence: CASSEATGPGNTIYF. The CDR3 nucleotides are TGTGCCAGCAGTGAAGCAACAGGGCCTGGAAACACCATATATTTT.

The chain couples TRBV9 to TRBJ2-1, with 10 nucleotides matching TRBD2. This CDR3 spans 16 amino acids. Per germline, CDR1 SGDLS and CDR2 YYNGEE. J lost 3 bases, V lost 4 bases, and 7 bases had no gene match. CDR3 in DNA: TGTGCCAGCAGCACCCGACTAGCGGGCCACTACAATGAGCAGTTCTTC. The encoded protein is CASSTRLAGHYNEQFF.

This clone showed up just a few times. This chain connects TRBV19 to TRBJ2-1, with 8 bases fitting TRBD2. Germline V lookup: CDR1 LNHDA, CDR2 SQIVND (reference sequence). The CDR3 covers 13 residues. The V and J ends lost 7 bases and 7 bases, in that order; junction bases with no gene match: 6. In nucleotides, the CDR3 is TGTGCCAGTAATGGCGGGAGGTGGAATGAGCAGTTCTTC. It yields the protein CASNGGRWNEQFF. The whole variable domain, filled in from reference TRBV19 and TRBJ2-1, reads DGGITQSPKYLFRKEGQNVTLSCEQNLNHDAMYWYRQDPGQGLRLIYYSQIVNDFQKGDIAEGYSVSREKKESFPLTVTSAQKNPTAFYLCASNGGRWNEQFFGPGTRLTVL.

The chain carries TRBV6-5 and TRBJ1-2; D uncertain. V lost 8 bases and J lost 7, with 11 bases in between. This CDR3 has 11 residues. Germline V gene data show CDR1 as MNHEY and CDR2 as SVGAGI. This CDR3 is CASPITGGYTF. CDR3 bases: TGTGCCAGCCCTATAACCGGTGGCTACACCTTC.

The chain uses TRBV7-8 and TRBJ1-2, with D possibly matching TRBD1 (5 bases). Germline assignment: CDR1 SGHVS and CDR2 FQNEAQ. Trimming left V 1 base short and J 7 bases short, with 10 bases between. The CDR3 extends over 13 amino acids. DNA for the CDR3: TGTGCCAGCAGCTTAGGTGCGGGGGGTGGCTACACCTTC. Its protein is CASSLGAGGGYTF.

The chain uses TRBV6-6 and TRBJ1-6; D gene unclear. CDR1 and CDR2 (germline): MNHNY, SVGAGI (reference sequence). This CDR3 has 14 amino acids. The germline V and J ends were trimmed by 8 bases and 5 bases, with 13 bases remaining between them. CDR3 coding DNA: TGTGCCAGCTCTCCCGCCGGGAATAATTCACCCCTCCACTTT. It specifies CASSPAGNNSPLHF.

In its sample, this clone was seen once. The chain combines TRBV27 with TRBJ1-5; D gene uncertain. Looked up from germline, CDR1 is MNHEY and CDR2 is SMNVEV (reference sequence). Trimming removed 2 bases from V and 4 bases from J, with 3 bases in between. This CDR3 has 12 residues. As DNA, the CDR3 is TGTGCCAGCAGTTTAACAAATCAGCCCCAGCATTTT. Translated, it gives CASSLTNQPQHF.

The rearrangement links TRBV18 to TRBJ1-4; the match to TRBD1 covers 9 bases. The CDR3 has 15 amino acids. Germline V gene data show CDR1 as KGHSH and CDR2 as LQKENI. After removal of 4 bases from V and 4 bases from J, the junction contained 4 bases not matched to a gene. The CDR3 region has the DNA TGTGCCAGCTCACGTCCGGGACAGGGTAATGAAAAACTGTTTTTT. It translates to CASSRPGQGNEKLFF. The variable domain in full, completed from reference TRBV18 and TRBJ1-4, reads NAGVMQNPRHLVRRRGQEARLRCSPMKGHSHVYWYRQLPEEGLKFMVYLQKENIIDESGMPKERFSAEFPKEGPSILRIQQVVRGDSAAYFCASSRPGQGNEKLFFGSGTQLSVL.

V and J are TRBV28 and TRBJ2-7; 12 bases align to TRBD1. V trimming: 4 bases; J trimming: 2 bases; junction bases outside the gene matches: 3. The germline V gene has CDR1 MDHEN and CDR2 SYDVKM. CDR3 size: 15 residues. CDR3 protein: CASSSGTGGTYEQYF. The CDR3 DNA sequence: TGTGCCAGCAGTTCCGGGACAGGGGGCACCTACGAGCAGTACTTC. Supplemented by reference TRBV28 and TRBJ2-7, the full variable domain reads DVKVTQSSRYLVKRTGEKVFLECVQDMDHENMFWYRQDPGLGLRLIYFSYDVKMKEKGDIPEGYSVSREKKERFSLILESASTNQTSMYLCASSSGTGGTYEQYFGPGTRLTVT.

The rearrangement links TRBV30 to TRBJ1-2, with D possibly matching TRBD1 (5 bases). The CDR3 totals 13 residues. V was trimmed by 2 bases and J by 6 bases, leaving 13 bases between them. Germline CDR1 is GTSNPN and CDR2 is SVGIG (reference sequence). CDR3 region: CAWSLMGLNGYTF. In DNA form, the CDR3 reads TGTGCCTGGAGTCTCATGGGACTAAATGGCTACACCTTC.

This clone has only one observation. The chain links TRBV30 to TRBJ2-3; TRBD2 agrees at 8 bases. The J segment lost 5 bases and the V segment lost 2 bases, leaving 6 bases of the junction unmatched. The germline V gene has CDR1 GTSNPN and CDR2 SVGIG (reference sequence). The CDR3 length is 14 residues. In DNA, the CDR3 is TGTGCCTGGAGTCGGCTAGCGGGTCTAGATACGCAGTATTTT. This sequence encodes CAWSRLAGLDTQYF.

V is TRBV14 and J is TRBJ2-1; D is possibly TRBD2 (7 bases). Trimming pared 8 bases from V and 13 bases from J, leaving 24 bases between. The CDR3 contains 14 residues. From germline, CDR1 is SGHDN and CDR2 FVKESK. CDR3 sequence (DNA): TGTGCCAGCCAAAGGGGGGGAGCATACGGACTACAGTTCTTC. It translates to CASQRGGAYGLQFF.

The chain carries TRBV29-1 and TRBJ2-6, with TRBD1 matching over 8 bases. With V trimmed by 6 bases and J by 1 base, 11 bases remained unmatched. The CDR3 loop spans 17 amino acids. Germline values: CDR1 SQVTM, CDR2 ANQGSEA. CDR3 coding DNA: TGCAGCGTGGCCTCGGGGACAGGCAGTTCTGGGGCCAACGTCCTGACTTTC. Translation: CSVASGTGSSGANVLTF.

The chain combines TRBV21-1 with TRBJ1-5; TRBD1 is the table's D call and was not checked against the DNA. TRBV21-1 is shown as a pseudogene. CDR3 length equals 16 residues. CDR3 nucleotide sequence: TGTGCCACCATATCCGGGACAGTAAAATTCAATCAGCCCCAGCATTTT. It specifies CATISGTVKFNQPQHF.

The CDR3 DNA reads TGCGCCAGCAGCTTGGGAGGGGGCGAAGATTCACCCCTCCACTTT. This encodes CASSLGGGEDSPLHF. The chain uses TRBV5-1 and TRBJ1-6, with 7 bases that match TRBD1. The CDR3 length is 15 residues. The ends lost 0 bases at V and 8 bases at J; junction bases unmatched: 5. In germline, CDR1 is SGHRS, CDR2 YFSETQ.